This T cell receptor (beta chain) was documented in a study of regulatory T cells in long-lasting Graves disease. V lost 6 bases to trimming and J lost 8 bases; unmatched junction nucleotides: 7. This CDR3 has 15 residues. Germline values: CDR1 SNHLY, CDR2 FYNNEI. The authors built TCR beta libraries using iRepertoire HTBI primers and Arm-PCR of CDR3 regions. One entry per CDR3 protein, called by TCRdb with MiXCR from the multiplex PCR reads. The sample records about 660,000 distinct CDR3 sequences, around 30% being singletons. Time point of the sample: persistent/refractory GD, antithyroid drugs over 5 years with positive TRAb. From PBMCs, RNA was extracted and then used to make the TCR library.

The rearrangement joins TRBV2 to TRBJ2-2; TRBD2 matches at 12 bases. The sample was peripheral blood mononuclear cells (PBMCs), taken when the disease was refractory, from a patient treated with antithyroid drugs. This TCR came from a female donor with Graves disease. In DNA form, the CDR3 reads TGTGCCAGCAGAGGACTAGCGGGGAGGGGGGGGGAGCTGTTTTTT. Amino acid sequence: CASRGLAGRGGELFF.